The 23 T cell receptor beta chains presented below share a single source sample, sequenced in a study of T cell changes during pregnancy in multiple sclerosis. Repertoires were generated with immunoSEQ multiplex PCR, while TCRdb's copy carries only in-frame clones and drops some. The table lists under 50,000 clones, 92% of them singletons. Source: CD4+ T cells from peripheral blood mononuclear cells, taken in the third trimester of pregnancy. The receptors were gathered from a female donor with multiple sclerosis, enrolled in a pregnancy study.

This chain uses TRBV5-1 with TRBJ1-1; no definite D call. Germline V gives CDR1 SGHRS, CDR2 YFSETQ. This CDR3 comprises 14 residues. Trimming took off 6 bases at V and 0 bases at J, with 12 bases between the two ends. This chain's CDR3 is CASTRSPVNTEAFF. The CDR3, as DNA: TGCGCCAGCACCCGGTCCCCCGTGAACACTGAAGCTTTCTTT.

In DNA form, the CDR3 reads TGTGCCAGCATCGCGTCGTGGAGGCTCCATGAGCAGTTCTTC. It specifies CASIASWRLHEQFF. V is TRBV7-9 and J is TRBJ2-1, with D possibly TRBD2 on 5 matching bases. Germline CDR1 reads SEHNR; CDR2 reads FQNEAQ (reference sequence). Trimming took off 7 bases at V and 8 bases at J, with 18 bases between the two ends. The CDR3 totals 14 residues. Filled out from reference TRBV7-9 and TRBJ2-1, the complete variable domain reads DTGVSQNPRHKITKRGQNVTFRCDPISEHNRLYWYRQTLGQGPEFLTYFQNEAQLEKSRLLSDRFSAERPKGSFSTLEIQRTEQGDSAMYLCASIASWRLHEQFFGPGTRLTVL.

The gene calls are TRBV5-1 and TRBJ2-5; TRBD2 agrees at 8 bases. Unmatched junction bases numbered 9, after V lost 7 bases and J lost 4 bases. Germline assignment: CDR1 SGHRS and CDR2 YFSETQ. CDR3 size: 14 residues. This chain's CDR3 is CASDKAGEGETQYF. CDR3 nucleotide sequence: TGCGCCAGCGATAAAGCGGGAGAGGGAGAGACCCAGTACTTC.

This clone was picked up one time. CDR3 sequence (DNA): TGTGCCAGCAGCCCCCGACAACAGAATGAAAAACTGTTTTTT. Its protein is CASSPRQQNEKLFF. This rearrangement joins TRBV4-2 to TRBJ1-4; D unclear. V lost 4 bases, J lost 5 bases, and 11 bases lay in between. There are 14 residues in the CDR3. The germline gives CDR1 LGHNA, CDR2 YNFKEQ.

This clone came up a few times. V usage is TRBV5-4 and J usage is TRBJ2-2; 13 bases align to TRBD2. Looked up from germline, CDR1 is SGHNT and CDR2 is YYREEE (reference sequence). The CDR3 covers 15 residues. V gave up 4 bases and J gave up 3 bases; unmatched junction bases: 0. The CDR3 sequence: CASSGLAGDTGELFF. DNA of the CDR3: TGTGCCAGCAGCGGACTAGCGGGGGACACCGGGGAGCTGTTTTTT. The full variable domain, in which reference TRBV5-4 and TRBJ2-2 provide the parts outside the CDR3, is ETGVTQSPTHLIKTRGQQVTLRCSSQSGHNTVSWYQQALGQGPQFIFQYYREEENGRGNFPPRFSGLQFPNYSSELNVNALELDDSALYLCASSGLAGDTGELFFGEGSRLTVL.

This clone was seen just once. The CDR3: CASSSSPSYEQYF. Here the CDR3 DNA reads TGTGCCAGCAGTTCCTCCCCTTCCTACGAGCAGTACTTC. This sequence joins TRBV28 and TRBJ2-7; D ambiguous. This CDR3 has 13 amino acids. Trimming removed 4 bases from V and 1 base from J, with 8 bases in between. Looked up from germline, CDR1 is MDHEN and CDR2 is SYDVKM. The full variable domain, rest sourced from reference TRBV28 and TRBJ2-7, is DVKVTQSSRYLVKRTGEKVFLECVQDMDHENMFWYRQDPGLGLRLIYFSYDVKMKEKGDIPEGYSVSREKKERFSLILESASTNQTSMYLCASSSSPSYEQYFGPGTRLTVT.

The chain joins TRBV28 to TRBJ2-7; 10 bases match TRBD1. Germline lookup yields CDR1 MDHEN and CDR2 SYDVKM. The CDR3 spans 15 residues. J was trimmed by 9 bases and V by 8 bases; bases with no gene match: 16. CDR3 DNA sequence: TGTGCCAGCGGAATTCACGGGACAGGGGTAAATGGGCAGTACTTC. Protein sequence: CASGIHGTGVNGQYF. The full variable domain, completed using reference TRBV28 and TRBJ2-7, is DVKVTQSSRYLVKRTGEKVFLECVQDMDHENMFWYRQDPGLGLRLIYFSYDVKMKEKGDIPEGYSVSREKKERFSLILESASTNQTSMYLCASGIHGTGVNGQYFGPGTRLTVT.

The chain employs TRBV6-1 and TRBJ2-1, with TRBD2 matching over 9 bases. J was trimmed by 4 bases and V by 0 bases; bases with no gene match: 4. CDR1 MNHNS and CDR2 SASEGT come from the germline V gene. This CDR3 has 16 residues. The CDR3 bases are TGTGCCAGCAGTGAAGCGGCGGGAGGGCCGTACAATGAGCAGTTCTTC. This sequence encodes CASSEAAGGPYNEQFF.

The chain links TRBV4-3 to TRBJ2-2; TRBD1 aligns across 9 bases. Germline V gene sequence: CDR1 LGHNA, CDR2 YSLEER. This CDR3 contains 17 residues. With 0 bases clipped from V and 6 bases from J, the junction kept 8 bases outside the gene matches. CDR3 sequence (DNA): TGCGCCAGCAGCCAAGATCTGGACAGGGGTAACGCCGGGGAGCTGTTTTTT. Residues: CASSQDLDRGNAGELFF.

This rearrangement joins TRBV5-1 to TRBJ2-1; possibly TRBD2 for D (6 bases). With 4 bases removed from V and 2 bases from J, the gap between germline ends came to 13 bases. Germline values: CDR1 SGHRS, CDR2 YFSETQ. The CDR3 sequence is 15 residues long. The CDR3 loop is CASSPPSGPYNEQFF. CDR3 DNA: TGCGCCAGCAGCCCCCCGAGCGGGCCCTACAATGAGCAGTTCTTC.

The chain uses TRBV5-4 and TRBJ2-5; 13 bases are shared with TRBD2. Looked up from germline, CDR1 is SGHNT and CDR2 is YYREEE (reference sequence). The CDR3 runs to 14 residues. The V and J ends lost 8 bases and 5 bases, in that order; junction bases with no gene match: 6. The CDR3 nucleotides read TGTGCCAGTTGGACTAGCGGGGGCCGGGAGACCCAGTACTTC. Translating it yields CASWTSGGRETQYF.

The V call is TRBV7-6, the J call TRBJ2-3; TRBD2 might be the D (5 bases). This CDR3 contains 16 residues. Looked up from germline, CDR1 is SGHVS and CDR2 is FNYEAQ. V lost 5 bases to trimming and J lost 1 base, with 16 bases between them. The CDR3 loop is CASSPWTERGTDTQYF. The CDR3 DNA is TGTGCCAGCAGCCCCTGGACTGAGCGTGGCACAGATACGCAGTATTTT.

This sequence joins TRBV25-1 and TRBJ2-5; D is perhaps TRBD2 (6 bases). This CDR3 has 13 residues. The V end was cut by 7 bases, the J end by 4 bases, with 13 bases between. Germline V gene data show CDR1 as MGHDK and CDR2 as SYGVNS. CDR3 region: CASTPPGVETQYF. CDR3 DNA: TGTGCCAGCACCCCCCCGGGGGTAGAGACCCAGTACTTC. The variable domain in full, completed from reference TRBV25-1 and TRBJ2-5, reads EADIYQTPRYLVIGTGKKITLECSQTMGHDKMYWYQQDPGMELHLIHYSYGVNSTEKGDLSSESTVSRIRTEHFPLTLESARPSHTSQYLCASTPPGVETQYFGPGTRLLVL.

V is TRBV7-6 and J is TRBJ2-2; D uncertain. CDR1 is SGHVS, CDR2 FNYEAQ, per germline. Trimming took off 5 bases at V and 1 base at J, with 5 bases between the two ends. CDR3 length equals 13 residues. CDR3 in DNA: TGTGCCAGCAGCCTAAGGAACACCGGGGAGCTGTTTTTT. This sequence encodes CASSLRNTGELFF. The whole variable domain, remainder taken from reference TRBV7-6 and TRBJ2-2, is GAGVSQSPRYKVTKRGQDVALRCDPISGHVSLYWYRQALGQGPEFLTYFNYEAQQDKSGLPNDRFSAERPEGSISTLTIQRTEQRDSAMYRCASSLRNTGELFFGEGSRLTVL.

The chain employs TRBV6-5 and TRBJ1-2; no clear D. In germline, CDR1 is MNHEY, CDR2 SVGAGI. Trimming took 5 bases from V and 2 from J, leaving 15 bases between them. The CDR3 contains 15 residues. The CDR3: CASSAGPRRNYGYTF. CDR3 coding DNA: TGTGCCAGCAGTGCGGGCCCACGGAGGAACTATGGCTACACCTTC.

The chain is built from TRBV27 and TRBJ1-5; 11 bases map to TRBD1. Germline V lookup: CDR1 MNHEY, CDR2 SMNVEV (reference sequence). V shed 4 bases and J 9 bases; nucleotides not matched to a gene: 11. The CDR3 consists of 16 residues. The CDR3 nucleotides are TGTGCCAGCAGTTCATGGACAGGGGGCGAGGGTATGCCCCAGCATTTT. Amino acids: CASSSWTGGEGMPQHF.

This chain connects TRBV6-5 to TRBJ2-7; 7 bases agree with TRBD2. Losses at the gene ends were 4 bases for V and 0 bases for J; bases not matched to a gene: 9. CDR1 is MNHEY and CDR2 is SVGAGI in the germline V gene. The CDR3 covers 16 residues. This CDR3 is CASSSVQAGSSYEQYF. In nucleotides, the CDR3 is TGTGCCAGCAGTTCAGTCCAAGCGGGATCCTCCTACGAGCAGTACTTC.

The chain joins TRBV7-3 to TRBJ2-7; the match to TRBD2 covers 9 bases. Germline V gives CDR1 SGHTA, CDR2 FQGTGA. The V gene end was trimmed by 5 bases and the J gene end by 3 bases; junction bases not matched to a gene: 8. This CDR3 is built from 15 residues. The CDR3 DNA reads TGTGCCAGCAGCAAACTAGCGGGCGGCGTCTACGAGCAGTACTTC. Translated, it gives CASSKLAGGVYEQYF. Together with reference TRBV7-3 and TRBJ2-7, the CDR3 gives the full variable domain: GAGVSQTPSNKVTEKGKYVELRCDPISGHTALYWYRQSLGQGPEFLIYFQGTGAADDSGLPNDRFFAVRPEGSVSTLKIQRTERGDSAVYLCASSKLAGGVYEQYFGPGTRLTVT.

The chain carries TRBV5-1 and TRBJ1-2; 7 bases are shared with TRBD1. The CDR3 length is 17 residues. J lost 0 bases, V lost 4 bases, and 12 bases had no gene match. From germline, CDR1 is SGHRS and CDR2 YFSETQ. The CDR3 loop is CASSLIFSGGANYGYTF. The CDR3 nucleotides are TGCGCCAGCAGCCTCATTTTTTCAGGGGGAGCTAACTATGGCTACACCTTC.

The chain combines TRBV29-1 with TRBJ2-7; perhaps TRBD2 as D (6 bases). The CDR3 is 15 amino acids. V shed 3 bases and J shed 1 base, with 16 bases lying between them. The germline CDR1 and CDR2 sequences are SQVTM and ANQGSEA. The CDR3 DNA sequence: TGCAGCGTTGACGCGGGATTGGGGAATTCCTACGAGCAGTACTTC. It translates to CSVDAGLGNSYEQYF.

In nucleotides, the CDR3 is TGCGCCAGCAGTGAGAGACAGGGGCTCAACTATGGCTACACCTTC. Amino acids: CASSERQGLNYGYTF. The chain combines TRBV10-2 with TRBJ1-2; 8 bases align to TRBD1. The germline gives CDR1 WSHSY, CDR2 SAAADI. This CDR3 is 15 amino acids long. V gave up 2 bases and J gave up 2 bases; unmatched junction bases: 4.

The chain uses TRBV5-4 and TRBJ2-3, with TRBD2 matching over 12 bases. Germline-derived CDR1 and CDR2 are SGHNT and YYREEE (reference sequence). The V segment lost 0 bases and the J segment 3 bases; nucleotides outside the gene matches: 2. The CDR3 runs 16 residues. The CDR3 DNA follows: TGTGCCAGCAGCTTGGGACTAGCGGGAGAGACAGATACGCAGTATTTT. This encodes CASSLGLAGETDTQYF.

V and J are TRBV9 and TRBJ2-1, with 8 bases identical to TRBD2. The germline CDR1 and CDR2 sequences are SGDLS and YYNGEE. V lost 7 bases, J lost 0 bases, and 12 bases stayed unmatched. This CDR3 has 17 residues. CDR3 sequence (DNA): TGTGCCAGCTCCTTGAGACTAGCGCTAAGCTCCTACAATGAGCAGTTCTTC. Translated: CASSLRLALSSYNEQFF. Supplemented by reference TRBV9 and TRBJ2-1, the full variable domain reads DSGVTQTPKHLITATGQRVTLRCSPRSGDLSVYWYQQSLDQGLQFLIQYYNGEERAKGNILERFSAQQFPDLHSELNLSSLELGDSALYFCASSLRLALSSYNEQFFGPGTRLTVL.